Shown below are 10 T cell receptor beta chains from a single sample sequenced in a study of T cells after yellow fever vaccination. In TCRdb, the 5' RACE reads were re-called with MiXCR into one record per CDR3 protein. Here the sample spans some 29,000 distinct CDR3 sequences, 5% being singletons. The specimen comprised CD8+ T cells sorted from PBMCs, sampled 10 days after the yellow fever booster vaccination. These receptors all come from a man younger than 45 who received the YFV17D yellow fever vaccine.

About this clonotype: A much larger clone sits a single nucleotide away, making a read error possible. V usage is TRBV20-1 and J usage is TRBJ2-1, with D possibly TRBD2 on 5 matching bases. CDR3 size: 14 residues. Germline CDR1 reads DFQATT; CDR2 reads SNEGSKA (reference sequence). With 1 base removed from V and 8 bases from J, the gap between germline ends came to 15 bases. The CDR3 sequence is CSARGVRTYHEQFF. In DNA form, the CDR3 reads TGCAGTGCTAGAGGCGTGAGGACTTACCATGAGCAGTTCTTC.

This clonotype appeared many times. The chain employs TRBV27 and TRBJ2-1; D may correspond to TRBD1 or TRBD2 (5 bases each). Trimming shortened V by 6 bases and J by 5 bases, and 20 bases separated the two germline ends. The CDR3 loop spans 16 amino acids. The germline gives CDR1 MNHEY, CDR2 SMNVEV (reference sequence). CDR3 sequence: CASRNPGTLGDNEQFF. The CDR3 bases are TGTGCCAGCAGGAATCCCGGGACGCTCGGAGACAATGAGCAGTTCTTC.

This clonotype was observed at least ten times. The J gene is TRBJ2-7, the V gene TRBV12-5; a weak D match, TRBD2 (5 bases). Trimming stripped 1 base from V and 0 bases from J, with 19 bases between. The CDR3 totals 18 residues. From germline, CDR1 is LGHNT and CDR2 FRNRAP. CDR3 sequence: CASGLGPWSYTSSYEQYF. The CDR3 DNA follows: TGTGCTAGTGGTTTGGGGCCTTGGAGCTACACTAGCTCCTACGAGCAGTACTTC.

This clonotype was seen many times. The rearrangement links TRBV6-2 or TRBV6-3 to TRBJ2-1; 10 nucleotides match TRBD2. Germline lookup yields CDR1 MNHEY and CDR2 SVGEGT. The CDR3 totals 15 residues. The J segment lost 9 bases and the V segment lost 2 bases, leaving 7 bases of the junction unmatched. The CDR3 DNA follows: TGTGCCAGCAGTTACGGCCTAGCGGGAGTAATTGAGCAGTTCTTC. The encoded protein is CASSYGLAGVIEQFF.

This clonotype has a count of ten or more. This rearrangement joins TRBV24-1 to TRBJ2-2; D remains unclear. From germline, CDR1 is KGHDR and CDR2 SFDVKD. Trimming shortened V by 4 bases and J by 4 bases, and 15 bases separated the two germline ends. The CDR3 length is 16 residues. The CDR3 protein is CATSDNDVPSTGELFF. The CDR3 bases are TGTGCCACCAGTGACAATGACGTGCCGTCCACCGGGGAGCTGTTTTTT.

This clonotype was recorded many times. This sequence joins TRBV29-1 and TRBJ2-5; D possibly corresponds to TRBD2 (6 bases). The CDR3 covers 14 residues. The germline CDR1 and CDR2 sequences are SQVTM and ANQGSEA. The CDR3 is CSATGLPNQETQYF. The CDR3 DNA reads TGCAGTGCCACGGGACTGCCGAACCAAGAGACCCAGTACTTC. The complete variable domain, with remaining parts taken from reference TRBV29-1 and TRBJ2-5, reads SAVISQKPSRDICQRGTSLTIQCQVDSQVTMMFWYRQQPGQSLTLIATANQGSEATYESGFVIDKFPISRPNLTFSTLTVSNMSPEDSSIYLCSATGLPNQETQYFGPGTRLLVL.

There are many counts of this clonotype. This sequence joins TRBV29-1 and TRBJ2-1; TRBD2 matches 10 bases. This CDR3 region has 17 residues. In germline, CDR1 is SQVTM, CDR2 ANQGSEA. Trimming removed 2 bases from V and 1 base from J; junction bases left unmatched: 8. Here the CDR3 DNA reads TGCAGCGTTGAACATAGTAGCGGGAGGTGGTCCTACAATGAGCAGTTCTTC. Amino acid sequence: CSVEHSSGRWSYNEQFF.

This clonotype was picked up many times. V gene TRBV28 combines with J gene TRBJ1-6; D not certain. The V gene lost 5 bases and the J gene lost 4 bases, with 12 bases spanning the gap. Germline loops: CDR1 MDHEN, CDR2 SYDVKM. The CDR3 has 15 amino acids. The CDR3 here is CASSPWTEYNSPLHF. The CDR3 DNA follows: TGTGCCAGCAGTCCTTGGACGGAGTATAATTCACCCCTCCACTTT.

This clonotype was counted at least ten times. V usage is TRBV6-6 and J usage is TRBJ2-7; no definite D call. Germline values: CDR1 MNHNY, CDR2 SVGAGI (reference sequence). The V gene lost 2 bases and the J gene lost 3 bases, with 5 bases spanning the gap. CDR3 length: 12 residues. CDR3 in amino acids: CASSYTDYEQYF. The CDR3 DNA follows: TGTGCCAGCAGTTACACAGACTACGAGCAGTACTTC.

This clonotype is medium-sized. The CDR3 DNA is TGTGCCAGCTCACGCGGGGACCCGGGGGGCACAGATACGCAGTATTTT. Translation: CASSRGDPGGTDTQYF. The chain has TRBV18 and TRBJ2-3; TRBD2 is a possible D gene (6 bases). With 4 bases removed from V and 1 base from J, the gap between germline ends came to 15 bases. Germline V lookup: CDR1 KGHSH, CDR2 LQKENI. The CDR3 is 16 residues long.